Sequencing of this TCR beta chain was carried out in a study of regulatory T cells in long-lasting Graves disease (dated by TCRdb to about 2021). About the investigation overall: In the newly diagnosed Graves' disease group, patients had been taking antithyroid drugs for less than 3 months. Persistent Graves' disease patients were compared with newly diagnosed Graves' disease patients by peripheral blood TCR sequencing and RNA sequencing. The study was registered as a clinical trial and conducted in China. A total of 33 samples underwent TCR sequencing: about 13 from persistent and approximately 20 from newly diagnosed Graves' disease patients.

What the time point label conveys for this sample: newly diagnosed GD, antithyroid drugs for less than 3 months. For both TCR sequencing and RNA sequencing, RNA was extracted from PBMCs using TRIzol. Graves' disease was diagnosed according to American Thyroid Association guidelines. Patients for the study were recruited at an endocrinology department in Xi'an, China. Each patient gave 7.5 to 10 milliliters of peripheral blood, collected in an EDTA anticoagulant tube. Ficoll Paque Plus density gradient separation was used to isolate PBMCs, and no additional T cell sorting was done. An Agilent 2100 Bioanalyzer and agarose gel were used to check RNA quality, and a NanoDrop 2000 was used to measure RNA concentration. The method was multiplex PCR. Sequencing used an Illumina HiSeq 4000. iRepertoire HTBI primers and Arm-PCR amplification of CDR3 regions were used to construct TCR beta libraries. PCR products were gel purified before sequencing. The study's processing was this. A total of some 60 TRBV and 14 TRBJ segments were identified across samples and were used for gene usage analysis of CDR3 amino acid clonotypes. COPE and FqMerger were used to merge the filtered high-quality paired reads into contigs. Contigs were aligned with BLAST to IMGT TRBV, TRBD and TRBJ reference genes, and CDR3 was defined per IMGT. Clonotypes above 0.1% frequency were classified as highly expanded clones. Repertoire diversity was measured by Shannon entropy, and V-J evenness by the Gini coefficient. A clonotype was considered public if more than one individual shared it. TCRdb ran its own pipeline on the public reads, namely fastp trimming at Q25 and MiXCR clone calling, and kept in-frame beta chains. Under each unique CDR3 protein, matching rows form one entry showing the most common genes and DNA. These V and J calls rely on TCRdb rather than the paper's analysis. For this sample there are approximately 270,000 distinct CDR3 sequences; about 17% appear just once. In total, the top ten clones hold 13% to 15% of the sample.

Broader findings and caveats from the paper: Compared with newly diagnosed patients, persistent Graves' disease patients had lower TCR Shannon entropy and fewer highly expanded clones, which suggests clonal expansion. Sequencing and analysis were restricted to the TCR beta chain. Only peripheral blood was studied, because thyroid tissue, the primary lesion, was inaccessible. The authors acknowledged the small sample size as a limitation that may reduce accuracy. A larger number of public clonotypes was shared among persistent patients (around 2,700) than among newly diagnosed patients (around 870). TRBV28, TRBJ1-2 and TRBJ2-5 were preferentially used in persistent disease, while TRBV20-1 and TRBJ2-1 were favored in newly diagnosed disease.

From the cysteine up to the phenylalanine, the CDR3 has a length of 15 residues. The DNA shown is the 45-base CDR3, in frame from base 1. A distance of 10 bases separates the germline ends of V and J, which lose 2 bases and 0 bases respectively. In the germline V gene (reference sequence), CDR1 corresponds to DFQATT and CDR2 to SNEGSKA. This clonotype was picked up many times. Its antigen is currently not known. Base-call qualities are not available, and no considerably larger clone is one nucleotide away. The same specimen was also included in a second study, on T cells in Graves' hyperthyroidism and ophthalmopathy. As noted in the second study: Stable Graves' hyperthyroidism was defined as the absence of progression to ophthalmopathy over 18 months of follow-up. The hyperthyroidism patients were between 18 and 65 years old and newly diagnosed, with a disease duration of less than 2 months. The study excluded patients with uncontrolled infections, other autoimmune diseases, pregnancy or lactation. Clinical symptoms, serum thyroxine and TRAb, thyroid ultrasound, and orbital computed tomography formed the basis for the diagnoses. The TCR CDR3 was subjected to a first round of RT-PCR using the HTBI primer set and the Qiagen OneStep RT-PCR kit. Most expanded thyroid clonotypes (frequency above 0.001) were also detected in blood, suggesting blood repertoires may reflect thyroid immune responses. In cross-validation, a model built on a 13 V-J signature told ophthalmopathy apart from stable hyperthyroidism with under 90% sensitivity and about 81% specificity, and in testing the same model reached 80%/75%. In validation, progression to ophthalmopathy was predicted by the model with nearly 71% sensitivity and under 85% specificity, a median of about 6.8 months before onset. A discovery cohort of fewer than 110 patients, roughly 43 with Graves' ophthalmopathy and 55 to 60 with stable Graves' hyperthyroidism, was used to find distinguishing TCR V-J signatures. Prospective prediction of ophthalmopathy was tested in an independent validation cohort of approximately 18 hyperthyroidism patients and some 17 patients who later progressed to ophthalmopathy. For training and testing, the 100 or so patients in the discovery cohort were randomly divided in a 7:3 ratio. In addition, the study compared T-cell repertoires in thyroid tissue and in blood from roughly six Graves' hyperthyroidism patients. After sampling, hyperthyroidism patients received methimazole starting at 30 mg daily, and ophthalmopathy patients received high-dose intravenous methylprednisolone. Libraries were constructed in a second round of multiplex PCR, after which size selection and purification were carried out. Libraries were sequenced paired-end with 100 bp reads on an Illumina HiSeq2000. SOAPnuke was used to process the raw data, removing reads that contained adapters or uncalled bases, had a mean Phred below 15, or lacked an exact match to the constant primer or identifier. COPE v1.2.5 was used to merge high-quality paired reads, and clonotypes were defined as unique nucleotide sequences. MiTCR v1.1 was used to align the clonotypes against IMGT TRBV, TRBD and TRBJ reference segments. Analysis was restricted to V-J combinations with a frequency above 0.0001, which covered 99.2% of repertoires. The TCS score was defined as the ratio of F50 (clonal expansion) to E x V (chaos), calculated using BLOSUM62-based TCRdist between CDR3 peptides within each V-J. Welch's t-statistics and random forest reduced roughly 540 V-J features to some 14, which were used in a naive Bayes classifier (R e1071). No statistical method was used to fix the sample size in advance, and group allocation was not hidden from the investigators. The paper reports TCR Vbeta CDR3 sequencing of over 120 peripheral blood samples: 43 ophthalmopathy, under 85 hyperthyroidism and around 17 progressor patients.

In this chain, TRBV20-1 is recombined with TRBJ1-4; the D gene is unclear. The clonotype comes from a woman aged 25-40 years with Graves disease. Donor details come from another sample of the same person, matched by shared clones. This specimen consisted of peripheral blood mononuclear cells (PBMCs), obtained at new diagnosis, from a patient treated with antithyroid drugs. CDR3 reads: CSARPPPTTNEKLFF. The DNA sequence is TGCAGTGCTAGACCCCCCCCTACAACTAATGAAAAACTGTTTTTT.